The T cell receptor beta chain under discussion was sequenced for a study of shared clonotypes between healthy human individuals. The CDR3 totals 15 residues. The V gene's germline CDR1 is SGDLS and CDR2 YYNGEE. V was cut by 0 bases and J by 2 bases, with 12 bases left in between. The assay was immunoSEQ multiplex PCR, and TCRdb's table has in-frame clones only and misses some. Among millions of clones listed, roughly nine tenths were seen once. This chain uses TRBV9 with TRBJ2-7; a possible D gene is TRBD1 (5 bases). Sequenced: naive CD4+ T cells sorted from blood. Regarding subset: CD45RA+ positively selected. This receptor was taken from a man aged 18 to 29 in good health. This CDR3 is CASSVVAGITYEQYF. The CDR3 bases are TGTGCCAGCAGCGTAGTTGCAGGGATCACCTACGAGCAGTACTTC.